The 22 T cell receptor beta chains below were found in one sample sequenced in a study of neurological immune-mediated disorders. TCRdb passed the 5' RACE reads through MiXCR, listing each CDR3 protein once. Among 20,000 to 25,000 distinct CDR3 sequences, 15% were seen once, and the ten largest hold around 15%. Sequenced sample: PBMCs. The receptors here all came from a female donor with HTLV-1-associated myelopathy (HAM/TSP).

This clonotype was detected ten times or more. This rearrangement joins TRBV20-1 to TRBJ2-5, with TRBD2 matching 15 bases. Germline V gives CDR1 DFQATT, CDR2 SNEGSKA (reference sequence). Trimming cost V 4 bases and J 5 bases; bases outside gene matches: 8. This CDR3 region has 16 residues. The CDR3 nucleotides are TGCAGTGCTAACCCCGGGACTAGCGGGAGGTGGGAGACCCAGTACTTC. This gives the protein CSANPGTSGRWETQYF.

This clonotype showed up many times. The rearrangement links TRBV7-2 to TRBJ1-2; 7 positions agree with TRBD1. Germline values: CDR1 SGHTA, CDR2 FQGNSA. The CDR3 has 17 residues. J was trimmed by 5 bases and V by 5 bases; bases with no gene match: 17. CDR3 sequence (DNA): TGTGCCAGCAGCCCATCGGCCGGGACAGCCCCAGGGTATGGCTACACCTTC. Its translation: CASSPSAGTAPGYGYTF.

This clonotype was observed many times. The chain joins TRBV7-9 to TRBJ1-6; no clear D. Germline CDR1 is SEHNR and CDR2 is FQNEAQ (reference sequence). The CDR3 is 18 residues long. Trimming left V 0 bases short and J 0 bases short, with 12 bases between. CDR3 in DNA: TGTGCCAGCAGCTTAGCGCTTGCACCGAGCTCCTATAATTCACCCCTCCACTTT. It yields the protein CASSLALAPSSYNSPLHF. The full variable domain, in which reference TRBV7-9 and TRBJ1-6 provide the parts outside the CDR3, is DTGVSQNPRHKITKRGQNVTFRCDPISEHNRLYWYRQTLGQGPEFLTYFQNEAQLEKSRLLSDRFSAERPKGSFSTLEIQRTEQGDSAMYLCASSLALAPSSYNSPLHFGNGTRLTVT.

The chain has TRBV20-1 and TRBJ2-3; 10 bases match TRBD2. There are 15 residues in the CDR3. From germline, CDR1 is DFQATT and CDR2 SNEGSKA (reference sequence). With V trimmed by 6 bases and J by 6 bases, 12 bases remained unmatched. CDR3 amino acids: CSALTSGVPADTQYF. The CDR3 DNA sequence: TGCAGTGCCCTTACTAGCGGGGTTCCGGCGGATACGCAGTATTTT.

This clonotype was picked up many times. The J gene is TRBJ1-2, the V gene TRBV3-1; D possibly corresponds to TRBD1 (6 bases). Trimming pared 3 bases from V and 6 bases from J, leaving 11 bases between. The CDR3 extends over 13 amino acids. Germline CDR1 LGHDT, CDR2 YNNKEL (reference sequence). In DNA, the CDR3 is TGTGCCAGCAGCCAGAACAGGGTTCATGGCTACACCTTC. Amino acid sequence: CASSQNRVHGYTF.

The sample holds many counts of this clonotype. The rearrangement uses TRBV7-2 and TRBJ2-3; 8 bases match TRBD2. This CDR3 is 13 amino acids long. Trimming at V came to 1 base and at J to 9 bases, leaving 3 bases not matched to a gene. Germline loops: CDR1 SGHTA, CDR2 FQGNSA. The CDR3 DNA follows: TGTGCCAGCAGCTTAGATAAGCGGGGGACGCAGTATTTT. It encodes CASSLDKRGTQYF.

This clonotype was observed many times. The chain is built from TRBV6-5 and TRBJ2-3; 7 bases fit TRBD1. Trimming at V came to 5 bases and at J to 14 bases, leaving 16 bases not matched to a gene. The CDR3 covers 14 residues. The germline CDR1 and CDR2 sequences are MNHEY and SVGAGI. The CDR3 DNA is TGTGCCAGCAGTCGGCCAGGGGGTCTCGCCGCGTGGTATTTT. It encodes CASSRPGGLAAWYF.

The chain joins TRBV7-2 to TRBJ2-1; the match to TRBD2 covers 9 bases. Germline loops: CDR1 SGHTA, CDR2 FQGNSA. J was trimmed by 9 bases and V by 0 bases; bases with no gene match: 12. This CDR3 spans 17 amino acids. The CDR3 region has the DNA TGTGCCAGCAGCTTAGCCCCTGGCGGCGGGAGGGCCGGTGAGCAGTTCTTC. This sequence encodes CASSLAPGGGRAGEQFF.

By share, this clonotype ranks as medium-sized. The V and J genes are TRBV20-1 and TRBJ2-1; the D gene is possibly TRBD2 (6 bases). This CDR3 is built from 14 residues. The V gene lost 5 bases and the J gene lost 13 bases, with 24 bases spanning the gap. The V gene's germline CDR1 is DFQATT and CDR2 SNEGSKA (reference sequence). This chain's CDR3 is CSALERSSGGAQFF. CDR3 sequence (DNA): TGCAGTGCTCTAGAAAGGAGTAGCGGCGGGGCCCAGTTCTTC.

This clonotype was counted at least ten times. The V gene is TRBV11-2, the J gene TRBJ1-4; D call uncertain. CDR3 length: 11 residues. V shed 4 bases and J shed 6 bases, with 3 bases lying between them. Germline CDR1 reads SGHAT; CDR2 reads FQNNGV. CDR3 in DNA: TGTGCCAGCAGCTCCTATGAAAAACTGTTTTTT. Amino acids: CASSSYEKLFF.

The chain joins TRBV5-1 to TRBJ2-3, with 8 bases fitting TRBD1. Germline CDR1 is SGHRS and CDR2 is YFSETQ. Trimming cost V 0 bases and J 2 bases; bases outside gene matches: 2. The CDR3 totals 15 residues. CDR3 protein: CASSLEDRATDTQYF. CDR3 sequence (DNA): TGCGCCAGCAGCTTGGAGGACAGGGCCACAGATACGCAGTATTTT.

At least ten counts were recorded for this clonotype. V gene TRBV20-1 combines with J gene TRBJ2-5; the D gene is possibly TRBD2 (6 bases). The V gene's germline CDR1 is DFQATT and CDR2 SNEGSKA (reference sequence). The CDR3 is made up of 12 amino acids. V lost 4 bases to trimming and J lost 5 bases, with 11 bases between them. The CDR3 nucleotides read TGCAGTGCTATGACTAGGTCTGAGACCCAGTACTTC. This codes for CSAMTRSETQYF.

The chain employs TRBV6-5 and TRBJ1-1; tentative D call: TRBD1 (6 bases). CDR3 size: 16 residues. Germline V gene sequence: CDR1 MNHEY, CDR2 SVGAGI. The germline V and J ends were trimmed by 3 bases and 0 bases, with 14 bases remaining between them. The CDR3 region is CASSYGGGRMNTEAFF. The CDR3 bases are TGTGCCAGCAGTTATGGAGGGGGACGGATGAACACTGAAGCTTTCTTT.

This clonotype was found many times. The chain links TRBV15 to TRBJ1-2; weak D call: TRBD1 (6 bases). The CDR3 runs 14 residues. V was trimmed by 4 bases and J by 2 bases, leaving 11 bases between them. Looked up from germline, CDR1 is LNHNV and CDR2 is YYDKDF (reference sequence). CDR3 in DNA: TGTGCCACCAGCACCCAAACAGGGAACTATGGCTACACCTTC. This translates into CATSTQTGNYGYTF.

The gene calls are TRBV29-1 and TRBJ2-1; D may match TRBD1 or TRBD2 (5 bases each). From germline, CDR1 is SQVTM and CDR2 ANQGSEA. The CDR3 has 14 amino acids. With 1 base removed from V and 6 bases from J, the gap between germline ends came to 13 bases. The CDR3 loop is CSVEGAGAGNEQFF. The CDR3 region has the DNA TGCAGCGTTGAAGGTGCCGGGGCTGGCAATGAGCAGTTCTTC.

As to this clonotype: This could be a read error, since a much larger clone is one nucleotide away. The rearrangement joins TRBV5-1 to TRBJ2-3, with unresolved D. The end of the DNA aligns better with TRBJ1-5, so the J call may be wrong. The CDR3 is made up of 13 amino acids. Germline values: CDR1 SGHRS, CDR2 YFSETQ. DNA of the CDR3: TGCGCCAGCAGCTTGAATCATCGGGATACGCAGCATTTT. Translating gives CASSLNHRDTQHF.

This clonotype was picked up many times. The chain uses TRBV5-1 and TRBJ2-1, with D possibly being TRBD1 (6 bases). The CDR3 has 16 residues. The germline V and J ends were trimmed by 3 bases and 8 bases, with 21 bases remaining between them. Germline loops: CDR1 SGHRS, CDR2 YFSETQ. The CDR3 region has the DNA TGCGCCAGCAGCTGGCCTACAGGGTCCGCGAAAGATGAGCAGTTCTTC. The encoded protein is CASSWPTGSAKDEQFF.

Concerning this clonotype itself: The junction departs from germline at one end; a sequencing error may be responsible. CDR3 coding DNA: TGTGCCAGCAGGCAAGATGATCCGGTACTAGCGGGAGGGCTGGAGACCCAGTACTTC. It codes for CASRQDDPVLAGGLETQYF. The chain is built from TRBV14 and TRBJ2-5, with TRBD2 identical over 13 bases. From germline, CDR1 is SGHDN and CDR2 FVKESK. This CDR3 is built from 19 residues.

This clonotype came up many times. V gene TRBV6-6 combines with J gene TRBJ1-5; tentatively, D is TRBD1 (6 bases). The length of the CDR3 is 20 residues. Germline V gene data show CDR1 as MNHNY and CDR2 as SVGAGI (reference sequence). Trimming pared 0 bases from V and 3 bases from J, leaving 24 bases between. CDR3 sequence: CASSYSNPGTPYRNNQPQHF. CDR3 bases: TGTGCCAGCAGTTACTCGAACCCCGGGACACCGTATCGTAACAATCAGCCCCAGCATTTT.

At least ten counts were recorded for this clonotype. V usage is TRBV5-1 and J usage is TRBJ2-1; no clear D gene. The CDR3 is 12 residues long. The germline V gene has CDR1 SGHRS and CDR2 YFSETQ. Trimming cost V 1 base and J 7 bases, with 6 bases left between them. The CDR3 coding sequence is TGCGCCAGCAGCTTGAATATTAATGAGCAGTTCTTC. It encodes CASSLNINEQFF.

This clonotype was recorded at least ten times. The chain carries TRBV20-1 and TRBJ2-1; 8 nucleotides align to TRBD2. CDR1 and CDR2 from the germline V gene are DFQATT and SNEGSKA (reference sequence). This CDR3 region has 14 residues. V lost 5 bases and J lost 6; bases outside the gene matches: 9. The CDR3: CSAGLGGAANEQFF. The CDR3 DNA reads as TGCAGTGCTGGCCTCGGGGGGGCGGCCAATGAGCAGTTCTTC.

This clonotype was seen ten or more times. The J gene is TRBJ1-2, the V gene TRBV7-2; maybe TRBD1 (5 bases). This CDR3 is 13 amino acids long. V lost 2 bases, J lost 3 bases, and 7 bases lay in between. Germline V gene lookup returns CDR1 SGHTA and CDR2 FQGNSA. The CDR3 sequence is CASSLRRDYGYTF. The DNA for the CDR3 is TGTGCCAGCAGCTTACGCAGGGACTATGGCTACACCTTC.